The rows below give T cell receptor beta chains drawn from one sample of a study of blood T cell repertoires in COVID-19. Clones were sequenced by immunoSEQ multiplex PCR, and TCRdb holds only the in-frame ones, with some missing. The sample includes about 310,000 clones, around 86% of them seen just once. Sequencing was performed on peripheral blood. Receptors were obtained from a man aged 50-60 years with active or convalescent COVID-19. Both conserved end residues are part of each CDR3. Fields, in order: V gene, clone size, D gene, J gene, CDR3 DNA, CDR3 protein. A D gene is named only where the DNA matches it firmly. The size entry is marked missing in some rows and otherwise reads once, few, many or a size class.

v_call: TRBV30; clone_size: few; d_call: .; j_call: TRBJ2-7; cdr3_nt: TGTGCCTGGAGTCCTCGACCTACAGGGCCTAGCTCCTACGAGCAGTACTTC; cdr3_aa: CAWSPRPTGPSSYEQYF
v_call: TRBV28; clone_size: .; d_call: .; j_call: TRBJ1-1; cdr3_nt: TGTGCCAGCAGGTCGGGGAGTCACACTGAAGCTTTCTTT; cdr3_aa: CASRSGSHTEAFF
v_call: TRBV7-3; clone_size: .; d_call: .; j_call: TRBJ2-5; cdr3_nt: TGTGCCAGCAGTCAGGGACTTCAAGAGACCCAGTACTTC; cdr3_aa: CASSQGLQETQYF
v_call: TRBV4-3; clone_size: once; d_call: TRBD2; j_call: TRBJ2-5; cdr3_nt: TGCGCCAGCAGCCAAGCCTTGCCTAGCGGGGCTTTGAAAGAGACCCAGTACTTC; cdr3_aa: CASSQALPSGALKETQYF
v_call: TRBV18; clone_size: .; d_call: .; j_call: TRBJ1-1; cdr3_nt: TGTGCCAGCTCACCACAGGGCTTTGAACGGGGCACTGAAGCTTTCTTT; cdr3_aa: CASSPQGFERGTEAFF
v_call: TRBV10-2; clone_size: .; d_call: TRBD1; j_call: TRBJ2-7; cdr3_nt: TGCGCCAGTTGGACAGGGGACTCCTACGAGCAGTACTTC; cdr3_aa: CASWTGDSYEQYF
v_call: TRBV18; clone_size: .; d_call: .; j_call: TRBJ1-4; cdr3_nt: TGTGCCAGCTCACCGGGGAGGGGTGCTGAAAAACTGTTTTTT; cdr3_aa: CASSPGRGAEKLFF
v_call: TRBV9; clone_size: .; d_call: TRBD1; j_call: TRBJ2-5; cdr3_nt: TGTGCCAGCAGCGCAGATTGGACAGGGAGTACGACCCAGTACTTC; cdr3_aa: CASSADWTGSTTQYF
v_call: TRBV2; clone_size: .; d_call: .; j_call: TRBJ1-3; cdr3_nt: TGTGCCAGCAGTGCAGGAAGTGCTGGAAACACCATATATTTT; cdr3_aa: CASSAGSAGNTIYF
v_call: TRBV28; clone_size: .; d_call: .; j_call: TRBJ1-1; cdr3_nt: TGTGCCAGCAGTTCCCCGACAGCCGGTTTTGCGGCTTTCTTT; cdr3_aa: CASSSPTAGFAAFF
v_call: TRBV4-2; clone_size: .; d_call: .; j_call: TRBJ1-2; cdr3_nt: TGTGCCAGCAGCCAAGTGGCAGGGATTAACTATGGCTACACCTTC; cdr3_aa: CASSQVAGINYGYTF
v_call: TRBV18; clone_size: .; d_call: TRBD1; j_call: TRBJ1-6; cdr3_nt: TGTGCCAGCTCACCAAGAGGGACAGGGGATTCACCCCTCCACTTT; cdr3_aa: CASSPRGTGDSPLHF
v_call: TRBV2; clone_size: .; d_call: .; j_call: TRBJ1-1; cdr3_nt: TGTGCCAGCAGTGTAGACACAGCTATGAACACTGAAGCTTTCTTT; cdr3_aa: CASSVDTAMNTEAFF
v_call: TRBV7-8; clone_size: .; d_call: .; j_call: TRBJ1-3; cdr3_nt: TGTGCCAGCAGCCCACAGGGAAGAGGTCCTAGTGGAAACACCATATATTTT; cdr3_aa: CASSPQGRGPSGNTIYF
v_call: TRBV19; clone_size: once; d_call: .; j_call: TRBJ1-6; cdr3_nt: TGTGCCAGTAGTATGGGAGAGAACTCACCCCTCCACTTT; cdr3_aa: CASSMGENSPLHF
v_call: TRBV29-1; clone_size: few; d_call: .; j_call: TRBJ2-5; cdr3_nt: TGCAGCGTTGCCACAGGGAACCAAGAGACCCAGTACTTC; cdr3_aa: CSVATGNQETQYF
v_call: TRBV6-6; clone_size: .; d_call: .; j_call: TRBJ1-1; cdr3_nt: TGTGCCAGCAGTTACTCGGGTGGGGGCATGAGGCCTGAAGCTTTCTTT; cdr3_aa: CASSYSGGGMRPEAFF
v_call: TRBV19; clone_size: .; d_call: .; j_call: TRBJ1-2; cdr3_nt: TGTGCCAGTAGCCACAGGGATGGTGGCTACACCTTC; cdr3_aa: CASSHRDGGYTF
v_call: TRBV19; clone_size: .; d_call: TRBD1; j_call: TRBJ1-2; cdr3_nt: TGTGCCAGTAAGCCCCGACGGACAGGGGCCTATAACTATGGCTACACCTTC; cdr3_aa: CASKPRRTGAYNYGYTF
v_call: TRBV7-9; clone_size: .; d_call: TRBD1; j_call: TRBJ2-1; cdr3_nt: TGTGCCAGCAGCCCCCCGCAGGGGGTATTTACCTACAATGAGCAGTTCTTC; cdr3_aa: CASSPPQGVFTYNEQFF
v_call: TRBV18; clone_size: .; d_call: .; j_call: TRBJ1-2; cdr3_nt: TGTGCCAGCTCACCAGCGGTAAACTATGGCTACACCTTC; cdr3_aa: CASSPAVNYGYTF
v_call: TRBV5-4; clone_size: .; d_call: TRBD1; j_call: TRBJ1-6; cdr3_nt: TGTGCCAGCAGCTTATCCGGGACAGATAATTCACCCCTCCACTTT; cdr3_aa: CASSLSGTDNSPLHF
v_call: TRBV18; clone_size: .; d_call: .; j_call: TRBJ2-3; cdr3_nt: TGTGCCAGCTCACCGCCGGGGGATACGCAGTATTTT; cdr3_aa: CASSPPGDTQYF
v_call: TRBV6-2/TRBV6-3; clone_size: .; d_call: .; j_call: TRBJ1-2; cdr3_nt: TGTGCCAGCAGTTCCACAGGAGACTATGGCTACACCTTC; cdr3_aa: CASSSTGDYGYTF
v_call: TRBV5-1; clone_size: .; d_call: .; j_call: TRBJ2-3; cdr3_nt: TGCGCCAGCAGGGGGCCAGGGTCCAGCACAGATACGCAGTATTTT; cdr3_aa: CASRGPGSSTDTQYF
v_call: TRBV6-5; clone_size: .; d_call: TRBD2; j_call: TRBJ2-7; cdr3_nt: TGTGCCAGCAGGGCTAGCGGGAGATGGACCTACGAGCAGTACTTC; cdr3_aa: CASRASGRWTYEQYF
v_call: TRBV28; clone_size: .; d_call: .; j_call: TRBJ1-2; cdr3_nt: TGTGCCAGCAGCTCTAGAGCCTATGGCTACACCTTC; cdr3_aa: CASSSRAYGYTF
v_call: TRBV29-1; clone_size: once; d_call: .; j_call: TRBJ1-2; cdr3_nt: TGCAGCGTTGAACGGCAGGGCTATGGCTACACCTTC; cdr3_aa: CSVERQGYGYTF
v_call: TRBV5-1; clone_size: .; d_call: .; j_call: TRBJ2-5; cdr3_nt: TGCGCCAGCAGCTTCGGACAGAACGGAGAGACCCAGTACTTC; cdr3_aa: CASSFGQNGETQYF
v_call: TRBV21-1; clone_size: .; d_call: .; j_call: TRBJ1-3; cdr3_nt: TGTGCCAGCAGCAAAGAAAGGAGGGGAGAGATGAGCTCTGGAAACACCATATATTTT; cdr3_aa: CASSKERRGEMSSGNTIYF
v_call: TRBV29-1; clone_size: .; d_call: .; j_call: TRBJ2-1; cdr3_nt: TGCAGCGTTGAAGGGGGGACTGACGCCTCACACTACAATGAGCAGTTCTTC; cdr3_aa: CSVEGGTDASHYNEQFF
v_call: TRBV5-1; clone_size: .; d_call: .; j_call: TRBJ2-1; cdr3_nt: TGCGCCAGCAGCCCCGACTGGAGCTCCTACAATGAGCAGTTCTTC; cdr3_aa: CASSPDWSSYNEQFF
v_call: TRBV12-3/TRBV12-4; clone_size: .; d_call: .; j_call: TRBJ2-3; cdr3_nt: TGTGCCAGCAGTTTCGGTAGCACAGATACGCAGTATTTT; cdr3_aa: CASSFGSTDTQYF
v_call: TRBV2; clone_size: .; d_call: .; j_call: TRBJ1-5; cdr3_nt: TGTGCCAGCAGTGACCGAACTGCCCATCAGCCCCAGCATTTT; cdr3_aa: CASSDRTAHQPQHF
v_call: TRBV12-3/TRBV12-4; clone_size: .; d_call: .; j_call: TRBJ2-2; cdr3_nt: TGTGCCAGTTCCAGGGGCACCGGGGAGCTGTTTTTT; cdr3_aa: CASSRGTGELFF
v_call: TRBV18; clone_size: .; d_call: .; j_call: TRBJ1-2; cdr3_nt: TGTGCCAGCTCACCGCAGGACAGTCCTAACTATGGCTACACCTTC; cdr3_aa: CASSPQDSPNYGYTF
v_call: TRBV5-4; clone_size: .; d_call: TRBD1; j_call: TRBJ1-2; cdr3_nt: TGTGCCAGCAGCTTTTCCACAGGGGGGTTTGGCTACACCTTC; cdr3_aa: CASSFSTGGFGYTF
v_call: TRBV7-9; clone_size: .; d_call: TRBD2; j_call: TRBJ2-1; cdr3_nt: TGTGCCAGCAGCTTACTTCAGCGGGGGGACTACAATGAGCAGTTCTTC; cdr3_aa: CASSLLQRGDYNEQFF
v_call: TRBV21-1; clone_size: .; d_call: .; j_call: TRBJ2-5; cdr3_nt: TGTGCCAGCAGCTCTGGGGACAGGGGGGAGGAGACCCAGTACTTC; cdr3_aa: CASSSGDRGEETQYF
v_call: TRBV29-1; clone_size: once; d_call: TRBD1; j_call: TRBJ2-7; cdr3_nt: TGCAGCGTTGAACAAGGGACAGGCCCCGACCAGTACTTC; cdr3_aa: CSVEQGTGPDQYF
v_call: TRBV7-8; clone_size: .; d_call: .; j_call: TRBJ1-2; cdr3_nt: TGTGCCAGCAGCTCGAAAACAGCTGTTAACTATGGCTACACCTTC; cdr3_aa: CASSSKTAVNYGYTF
v_call: TRBV19; clone_size: .; d_call: .; j_call: TRBJ2-7; cdr3_nt: TGTGCCAGTAGTATTTCGGGGTTCGGCTACGAGCAGTACTTC; cdr3_aa: CASSISGFGYEQYF
v_call: TRBV7-9; clone_size: .; d_call: TRBD2; j_call: TRBJ2-5; cdr3_nt: TGTGCCAGCAGCTTAGGGGGGACTAGCGGACAAGAGACCCAGTACTTC; cdr3_aa: CASSLGGTSGQETQYF
v_call: TRBV5-5; clone_size: once; d_call: .; j_call: TRBJ2-7; cdr3_nt: TGTGCCAGCAGCTCGCTCAGGGAATTTATCCACGAGCAGTACTTC; cdr3_aa: CASSSLREFIHEQYF
v_call: TRBV28; clone_size: .; d_call: .; j_call: TRBJ1-2; cdr3_nt: TGTGCCAGCAGCTTCACCGACAGGAACTTTGGGTATGGCTACACCTTC; cdr3_aa: CASSFTDRNFGYGYTF
v_call: TRBV2; clone_size: few; d_call: .; j_call: TRBJ2-1; cdr3_nt: TGTGCCAGCAGTGAGGATCAGGGGAGCTATGAGCAGTTCTTC; cdr3_aa: CASSEDQGSYEQFF
v_call: TRBV6-6; clone_size: .; d_call: .; j_call: TRBJ1-4; cdr3_nt: TGTGCCAGCGGGCCTCAGGGAGGTAATGAAAAACTGTTTTTT; cdr3_aa: CASGPQGGNEKLFF